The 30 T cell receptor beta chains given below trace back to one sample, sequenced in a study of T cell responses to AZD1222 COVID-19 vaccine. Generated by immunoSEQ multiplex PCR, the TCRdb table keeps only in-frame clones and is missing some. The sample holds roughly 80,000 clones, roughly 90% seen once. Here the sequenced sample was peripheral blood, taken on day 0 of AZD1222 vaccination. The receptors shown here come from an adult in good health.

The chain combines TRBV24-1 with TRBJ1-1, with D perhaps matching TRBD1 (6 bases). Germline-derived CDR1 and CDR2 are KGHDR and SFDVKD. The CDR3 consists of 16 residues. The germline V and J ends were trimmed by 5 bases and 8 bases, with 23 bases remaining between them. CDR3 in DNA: TGTGCCACCAGTGGGGGGGCAGGGAGCGATCCCATGGAAGCTTTCTTT. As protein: CATSGGAGSDPMEAFF.

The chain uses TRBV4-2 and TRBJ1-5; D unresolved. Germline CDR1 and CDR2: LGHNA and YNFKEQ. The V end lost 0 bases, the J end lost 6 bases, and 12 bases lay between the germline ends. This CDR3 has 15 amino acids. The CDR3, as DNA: TGTGCCAGCAGCCAAGATTCAGGAGGCGGTCAGCCCCAGCATTTT. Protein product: CASSQDSGGGQPQHF.

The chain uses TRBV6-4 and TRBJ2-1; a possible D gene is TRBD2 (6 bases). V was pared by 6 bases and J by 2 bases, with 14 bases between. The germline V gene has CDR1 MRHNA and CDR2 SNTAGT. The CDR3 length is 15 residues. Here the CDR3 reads CASSLTWEAYNEQFF. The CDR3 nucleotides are TGTGCCAGCAGCCTCACGTGGGAGGCCTACAATGAGCAGTTCTTC.

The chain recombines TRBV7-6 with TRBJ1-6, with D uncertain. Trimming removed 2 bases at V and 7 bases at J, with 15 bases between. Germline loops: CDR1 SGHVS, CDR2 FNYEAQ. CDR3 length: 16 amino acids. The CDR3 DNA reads TGTGCCAGCAGCTTAACCTTTGAGGCTTTAAATTCACCCCTCCACTTT. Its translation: CASSLTFEALNSPLHF.

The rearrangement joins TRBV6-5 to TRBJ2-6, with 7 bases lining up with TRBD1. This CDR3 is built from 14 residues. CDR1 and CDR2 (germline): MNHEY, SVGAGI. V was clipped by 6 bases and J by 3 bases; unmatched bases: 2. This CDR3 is CASRGTVGANVLTF. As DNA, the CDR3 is TGTGCCAGCAGGGGGACAGTTGGGGCCAACGTCCTGACTTTC.

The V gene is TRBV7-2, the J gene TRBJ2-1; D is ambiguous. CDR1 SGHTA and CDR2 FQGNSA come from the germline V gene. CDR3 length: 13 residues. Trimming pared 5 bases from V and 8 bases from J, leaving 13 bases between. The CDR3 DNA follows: TGTGCCAGCAGCCCCCGAAGGTGGGATGAGCAGTTCTTC. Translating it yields CASSPRRWDEQFF. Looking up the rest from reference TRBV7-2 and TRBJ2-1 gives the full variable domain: GAGVSQSPSNKVTEKGKDVELRCDPISGHTALYWYRQSLGQGLEFLIYFQGNSAPDKSGLPSDRFSAERTGGSVSTLTIQRTQQEDSAVYLCASSPRRWDEQFFGPGTRLTVL.

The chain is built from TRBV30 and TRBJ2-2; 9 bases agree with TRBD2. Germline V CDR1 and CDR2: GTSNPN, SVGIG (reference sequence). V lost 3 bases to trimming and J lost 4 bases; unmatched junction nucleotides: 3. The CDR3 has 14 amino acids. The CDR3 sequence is CAWRGTSRTGELFF. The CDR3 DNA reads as TGTGCCTGGAGAGGGACTAGCCGCACCGGGGAGCTGTTTTTT.

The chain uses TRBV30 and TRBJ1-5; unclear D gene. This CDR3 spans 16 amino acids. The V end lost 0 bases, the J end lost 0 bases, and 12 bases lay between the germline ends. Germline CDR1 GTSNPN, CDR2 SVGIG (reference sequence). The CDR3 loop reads CAWSVRQPYSNQPQHF. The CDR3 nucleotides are TGTGCCTGGAGTGTACGGCAGCCGTATAGCAATCAGCCCCAGCATTTT. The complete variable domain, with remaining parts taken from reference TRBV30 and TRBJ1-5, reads SQTIHQWPATLVQPVGSPLSLECTVEGTSNPNLYWYRQAAGRGLQLLFYSVGIGQISSEVPQNLSASRPQDRQFILSSKKLLLSDSGFYLCAWSVRQPYSNQPQHFGDGTRLSIL.

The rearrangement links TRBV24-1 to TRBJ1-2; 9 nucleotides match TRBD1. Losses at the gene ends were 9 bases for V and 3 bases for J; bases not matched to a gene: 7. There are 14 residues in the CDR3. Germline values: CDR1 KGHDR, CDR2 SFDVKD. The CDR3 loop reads CATRGTGGHYGYTF. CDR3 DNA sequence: TGTGCCACCCGGGGTACAGGGGGCCACTATGGCTACACCTTC.

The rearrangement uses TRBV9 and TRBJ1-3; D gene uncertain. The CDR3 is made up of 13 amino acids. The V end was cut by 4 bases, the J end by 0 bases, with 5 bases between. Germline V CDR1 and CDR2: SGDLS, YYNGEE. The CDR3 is CASSRYSGNTIYF. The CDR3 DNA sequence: TGTGCCAGCAGCCGGTACTCTGGAAACACCATATATTTT.

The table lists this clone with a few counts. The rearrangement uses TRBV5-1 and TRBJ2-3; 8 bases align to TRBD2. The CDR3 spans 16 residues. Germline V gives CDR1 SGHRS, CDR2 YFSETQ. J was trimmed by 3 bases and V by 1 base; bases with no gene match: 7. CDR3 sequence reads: CASSLRGGRTTDTQYF. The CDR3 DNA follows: TGCGCCAGCAGCTTGCGTGGCGGGAGGACGACAGATACGCAGTATTTT. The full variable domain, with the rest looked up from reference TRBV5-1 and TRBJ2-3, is KAGVTQTPRYLIKTRGQQVTLSCSPISGHRSVSWYQQTPGQGLQFLFEYFSETQRNKGNFPGRFSGRQFSNSRSEMNVSTLELGDSALYLCASSLRGGRTTDTQYFGPGTRLTVL.

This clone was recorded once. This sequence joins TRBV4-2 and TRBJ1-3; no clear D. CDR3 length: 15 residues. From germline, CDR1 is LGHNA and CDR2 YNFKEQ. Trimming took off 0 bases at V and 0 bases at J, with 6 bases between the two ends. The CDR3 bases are TGTGCCAGCAGCCAAGAACCGGACTCTGGAAACACCATATATTTT. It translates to CASSQEPDSGNTIYF.

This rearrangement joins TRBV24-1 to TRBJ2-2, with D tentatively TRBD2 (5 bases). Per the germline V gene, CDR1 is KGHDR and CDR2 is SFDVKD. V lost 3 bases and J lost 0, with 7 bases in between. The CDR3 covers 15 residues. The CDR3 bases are TGTGCCACCAGTGATATCGGGACGAACACCGGGGAGCTGTTTTTT. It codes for CATSDIGTNTGELFF.

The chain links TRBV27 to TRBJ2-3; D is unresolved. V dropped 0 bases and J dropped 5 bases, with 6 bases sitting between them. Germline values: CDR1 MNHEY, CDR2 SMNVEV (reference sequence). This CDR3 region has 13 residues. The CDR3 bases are TGTGCCAGCAGTTTATCTACAGAAGATACGCAGTATTTT. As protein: CASSLSTEDTQYF.

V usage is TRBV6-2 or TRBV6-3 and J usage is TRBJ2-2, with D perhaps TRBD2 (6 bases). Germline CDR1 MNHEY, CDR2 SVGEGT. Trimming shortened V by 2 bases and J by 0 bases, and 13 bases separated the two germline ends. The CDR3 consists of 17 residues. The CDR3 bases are TGTGCCAGCAGTTACGGGACTGAGGTCGCGAACACCGGGGAGCTGTTTTTT. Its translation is CASSYGTEVANTGELFF.

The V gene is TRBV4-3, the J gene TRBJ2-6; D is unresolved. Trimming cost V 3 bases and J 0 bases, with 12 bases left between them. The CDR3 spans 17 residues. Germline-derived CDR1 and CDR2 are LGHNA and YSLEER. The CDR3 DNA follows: TGCGCCAGCAGCCAGGAGCCGGTGAGCTCTGGGGCCAACGTCCTGACTTTC. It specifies CASSQEPVSSGANVLTF.

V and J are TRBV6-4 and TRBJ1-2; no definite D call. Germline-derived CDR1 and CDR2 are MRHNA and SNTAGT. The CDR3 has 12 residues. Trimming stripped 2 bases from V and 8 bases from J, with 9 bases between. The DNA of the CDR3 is TGTGCCAGCAGTGACGACTATCTCGGCTACACCTTC. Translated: CASSDDYLGYTF.

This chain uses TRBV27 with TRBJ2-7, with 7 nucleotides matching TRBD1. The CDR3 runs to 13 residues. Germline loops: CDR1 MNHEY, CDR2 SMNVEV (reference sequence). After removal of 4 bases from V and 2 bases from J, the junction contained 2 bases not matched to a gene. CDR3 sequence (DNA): TGTGCCAGCAGTTCGGGACAGACCTACGAGCAGTACTTC. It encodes CASSSGQTYEQYF.

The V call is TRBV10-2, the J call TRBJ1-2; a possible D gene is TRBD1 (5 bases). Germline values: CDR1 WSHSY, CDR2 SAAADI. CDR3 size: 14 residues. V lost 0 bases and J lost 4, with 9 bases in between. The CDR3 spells CASSESIGVYGYTF. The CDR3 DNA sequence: TGCGCCAGCAGTGAGTCGATAGGGGTCTATGGCTACACCTTC.

The CDR3 DNA is TGTGCCAGCAGCTTATTCCAGGGCGCAGATACGCAGTATTTT. The encoded protein is CASSLFQGADTQYF. This chain connects TRBV5-8 to TRBJ2-3; D is perhaps TRBD1 (5 bases). Trimming removed 2 bases at V and 4 bases at J, with 11 bases between. The V gene's germline CDR1 is SGHTS and CDR2 YDEGEE. This CDR3 is 14 amino acids long.

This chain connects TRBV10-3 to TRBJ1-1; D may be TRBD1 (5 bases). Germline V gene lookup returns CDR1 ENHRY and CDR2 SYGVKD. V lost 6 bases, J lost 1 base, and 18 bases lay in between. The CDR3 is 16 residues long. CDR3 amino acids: CAIRPLSTGGNTEAFF. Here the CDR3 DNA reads TGTGCCATCAGGCCCTTAAGCACGGGGGGGAACACTGAAGCTTTCTTT.

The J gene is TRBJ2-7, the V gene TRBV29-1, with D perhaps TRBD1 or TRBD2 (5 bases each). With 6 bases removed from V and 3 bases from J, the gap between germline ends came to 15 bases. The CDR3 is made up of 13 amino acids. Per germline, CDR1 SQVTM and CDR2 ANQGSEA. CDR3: CSVGVNTDYEQYF. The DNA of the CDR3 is TGCAGCGTGGGGGTTAATACAGACTACGAGCAGTACTTC.

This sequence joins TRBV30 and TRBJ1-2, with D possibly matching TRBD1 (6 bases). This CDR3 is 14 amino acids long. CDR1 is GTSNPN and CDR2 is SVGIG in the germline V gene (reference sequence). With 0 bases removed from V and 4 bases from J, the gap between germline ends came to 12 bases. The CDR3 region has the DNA TGTGCCTGGAGTGTGGGGGGGCCCGGCTATGGCTACACCTTC. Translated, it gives CAWSVGGPGYGYTF.

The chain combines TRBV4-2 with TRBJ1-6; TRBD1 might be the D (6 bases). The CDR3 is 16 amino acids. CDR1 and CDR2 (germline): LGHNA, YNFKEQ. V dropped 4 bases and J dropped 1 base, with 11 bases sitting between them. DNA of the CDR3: TGTGCCAGCAGCCTTCCAGGGGAGTCCTATAATTCACCCCTCCACTTT. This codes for CASSLPGESYNSPLHF.

CDR3: CAISGANYGYTF. In DNA, the CDR3 is TGTGCCATATCGGGGGCCAACTATGGCTACACCTTC. The genes are TRBV24-1 and TRBJ1-2; D might be TRBD1 (6 bases). Germline loops: CDR1 KGHDR, CDR2 SFDVKD. The CDR3 is 12 amino acids. V was shortened by 11 bases and J by 2 bases, with 11 bases between the two germline ends.

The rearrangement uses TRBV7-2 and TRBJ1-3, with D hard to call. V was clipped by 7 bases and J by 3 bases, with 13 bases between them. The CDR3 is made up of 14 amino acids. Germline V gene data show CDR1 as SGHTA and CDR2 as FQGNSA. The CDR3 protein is CASTYAVVGNTIYF. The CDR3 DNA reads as TGTGCCAGCACTTACGCCGTGGTTGGAAACACCATATATTTT.

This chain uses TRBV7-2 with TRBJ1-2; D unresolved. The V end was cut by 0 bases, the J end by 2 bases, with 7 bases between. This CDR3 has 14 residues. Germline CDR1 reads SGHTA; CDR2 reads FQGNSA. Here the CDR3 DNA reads TGTGCCAGCAGCTTAGCGGCGGGGAACTATGGCTACACCTTC. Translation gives CASSLAAGNYGYTF. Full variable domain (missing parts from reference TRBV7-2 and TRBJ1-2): GAGVSQSPSNKVTEKGKDVELRCDPISGHTALYWYRQSLGQGLEFLIYFQGNSAPDKSGLPSDRFSAERTGGSVSTLTIQRTQQEDSAVYLCASSLAAGNYGYTFGSGTRLTVV.

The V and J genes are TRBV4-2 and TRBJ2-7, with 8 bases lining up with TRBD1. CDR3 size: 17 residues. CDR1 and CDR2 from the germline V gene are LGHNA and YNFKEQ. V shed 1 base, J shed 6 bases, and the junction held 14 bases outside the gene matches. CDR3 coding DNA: TGTGCCAGCAGCCAAGCCGGTCTTTGGACAGGGAGGAGCGAGCAGTACTTC. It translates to CASSQAGLWTGRSEQYF.

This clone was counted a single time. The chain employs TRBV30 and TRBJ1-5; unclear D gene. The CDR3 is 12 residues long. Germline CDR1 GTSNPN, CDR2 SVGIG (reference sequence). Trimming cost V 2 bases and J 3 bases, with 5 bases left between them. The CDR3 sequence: CAWSRVNQPQHF. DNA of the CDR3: TGTGCCTGGAGTAGGGTCAATCAGCCCCAGCATTTT.

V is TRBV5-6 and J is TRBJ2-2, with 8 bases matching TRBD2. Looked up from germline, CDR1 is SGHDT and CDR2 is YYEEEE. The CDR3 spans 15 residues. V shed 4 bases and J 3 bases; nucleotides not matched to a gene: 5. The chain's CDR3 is CASSPGGPHTGELFF. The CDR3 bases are TGTGCCAGCAGCCCGGGAGGGCCCCACACCGGGGAGCTGTTTTTT.